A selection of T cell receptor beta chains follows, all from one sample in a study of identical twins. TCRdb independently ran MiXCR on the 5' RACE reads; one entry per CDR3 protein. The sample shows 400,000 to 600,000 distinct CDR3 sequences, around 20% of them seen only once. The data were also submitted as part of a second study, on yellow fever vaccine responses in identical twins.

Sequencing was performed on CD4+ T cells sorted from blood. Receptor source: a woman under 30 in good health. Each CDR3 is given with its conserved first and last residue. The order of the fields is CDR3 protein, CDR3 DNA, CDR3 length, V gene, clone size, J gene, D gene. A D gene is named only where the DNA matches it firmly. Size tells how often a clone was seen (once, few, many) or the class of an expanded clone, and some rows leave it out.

cdr3_aa: CASARTIYNEQFF
cdr3_nt: TGTGCCAGCGCCAGGACTATCTACAATGAGCAGTTCTTC
cdr3_length: 13
v_call: TRBV27
clone_size: few
j_call: TRBJ2-1
d_call: NA

cdr3_aa: CASSSRDRVNGYTF
cdr3_nt: TGTGCCAGCAGTTCCCGGGACAGGGTGAATGGCTACACCTTC
cdr3_length: 14
v_call: TRBV28
clone_size: NA
j_call: TRBJ1-2
d_call: TRBD1

cdr3_aa: CASSSSGSGGYNEQFF
cdr3_nt: TGTGCCAGCAGTTCCTCCGGTAGCGGGGGCTACAATGAGCAGTTCTTC
cdr3_length: 16
v_call: TRBV28
clone_size: NA
j_call: TRBJ2-1
d_call: TRBD2

cdr3_aa: CATSKDREVEGSYNEQFF
cdr3_nt: TGTGCCACCAGCAAAGATAGGGAAGTGGAGGGCTCCTACAATGAGCAGTTCTTC
cdr3_length: 18
v_call: TRBV15
clone_size: NA
j_call: TRBJ2-1
d_call: NA

cdr3_aa: CASSGVYNEQFF
cdr3_nt: TGCGCCAGCAGTGGGGTATACAATGAGCAGTTCTTC
cdr3_length: 12
v_call: TRBV10-2
clone_size: many
j_call: TRBJ2-1
d_call: NA

cdr3_aa: CSARVQGLGADTQYF
cdr3_nt: TGCAGTGCTAGGGTTCAGGGTCTGGGTGCAGATACGCAGTATTTT
cdr3_length: 15
v_call: TRBV20-1
clone_size: NA
j_call: TRBJ2-3
d_call: NA

cdr3_aa: CASSVAPTGELFF
cdr3_nt: TGTGCCAGCAGCGTAGCTCCTACCGGGGAGCTGTTTTTT
cdr3_length: 13
v_call: TRBV9
clone_size: few
j_call: TRBJ2-2
d_call: NA

cdr3_aa: CASSTPTPPETQYF
cdr3_nt: TGTGCCAGCAGTACCCCGACACCTCCAGAGACCCAGTACTTC
cdr3_length: 14
v_call: TRBV28
clone_size: few
j_call: TRBJ2-5
d_call: NA

cdr3_aa: CATSREGMDTQYF
cdr3_nt: TGTGCCACCAGCAGAGAGGGGATGGATACGCAGTATTTT
cdr3_length: 13
v_call: TRBV15
clone_size: few
j_call: TRBJ2-3
d_call: NA

cdr3_aa: CASSLKPTPLSEQFF
cdr3_nt: TGTGCCAGCAGCCTCAAGCCAACACCCCTGAGTGAGCAGTTCTTC
cdr3_length: 15
v_call: TRBV11-2
clone_size: NA
j_call: TRBJ2-1
d_call: NA

cdr3_aa: CASSKGQGATKSGAFF
cdr3_nt: TGTGCCAGCAGTAAGGGACAGGGGGCAACGAAATCTGGAGCTTTCTTT
cdr3_length: 16
v_call: TRBV6-1
clone_size: few
j_call: TRBJ1-1
d_call: TRBD1

cdr3_aa: CASGRYPTNEKLFF
cdr3_nt: TGTGCCAGCGGGAGGTATCCAACTAATGAAAAACTGTTTTTT
cdr3_length: 14
v_call: TRBV7-9
clone_size: NA
j_call: TRBJ1-4
d_call: NA

cdr3_aa: CATSAGSGRNEQFF
cdr3_nt: TGTGCCACCAGTGCCGGTAGCGGGAGGAATGAGCAGTTCTTC
cdr3_length: 14
v_call: TRBV24-1
clone_size: NA
j_call: TRBJ2-1
d_call: TRBD2

cdr3_aa: CASSPRDKLGYTF
cdr3_nt: TGTGCCAGCTCACCACGGGACAAGCTTGGCTACACCTTC
cdr3_length: 13
v_call: TRBV18
clone_size: NA
j_call: TRBJ1-2
d_call: NA

cdr3_aa: CATSDPPGQSTDTQYF
cdr3_nt: TGTGCCACCAGTGATCCGCCGGGACAGAGCACAGATACGCAGTATTTT
cdr3_length: 16
v_call: TRBV24-1
clone_size: NA
j_call: TRBJ2-3
d_call: TRBD1

cdr3_aa: CASVLEGGAVVGQFF
cdr3_nt: TGTGCCAGCGTTCTGGAGGGCGGTGCCGTAGTTGGGCAGTTCTTC
cdr3_length: 15
v_call: TRBV12-3/TRBV12-4
clone_size: NA
j_call: TRBJ2-1
d_call: NA

cdr3_aa: CSAQWNGQETQYF
cdr3_nt: TGCAGTGCTCAATGGAATGGGCAAGAGACCCAGTACTTC
cdr3_length: 13
v_call: TRBV20-1
clone_size: NA
j_call: TRBJ2-5
d_call: NA

cdr3_aa: CSARSASSEQFF
cdr3_nt: TGCAGTGCTAGGTCCGCTAGCAGCGAGCAGTTCTTC
cdr3_length: 12
v_call: TRBV20-1
clone_size: NA
j_call: TRBJ2-1
d_call: NA

cdr3_aa: CSARGLAGVQSYEQYF
cdr3_nt: TGCAGTGCTAGAGGTCTAGCGGGAGTTCAATCCTACGAGCAGTACTTC
cdr3_length: 16
v_call: TRBV20-1
clone_size: NA
j_call: TRBJ2-7
d_call: TRBD2

cdr3_aa: CSAPGQDHYGYTF
cdr3_nt: TGCAGTGCTCCGGGACAGGATCATTATGGCTACACCTTC
cdr3_length: 13
v_call: TRBV20-1
clone_size: NA
j_call: TRBJ1-2
d_call: TRBD1

cdr3_aa: CSASLGGPHKNIQYF
cdr3_nt: TGCAGTGCTAGCCTCGGCGGGCCCCACAAAAACATTCAGTACTTC
cdr3_length: 15
v_call: TRBV20-1
clone_size: NA
j_call: TRBJ2-4
d_call: NA

cdr3_aa: CASSQGTSGYTGELFF
cdr3_nt: TGTGCCAGCAGCCAAGGGACTAGCGGGTACACCGGGGAGCTGTTTTTT
cdr3_length: 16
v_call: TRBV14
clone_size: few
j_call: TRBJ2-2
d_call: TRBD2

cdr3_aa: CASSFGQGFVNTEAFF
cdr3_nt: TGTGCCAGCAGCTTCGGACAGGGGTTCGTGAACACTGAAGCTTTCTTT
cdr3_length: 16
v_call: TRBV6-1
clone_size: once
j_call: TRBJ1-1
d_call: TRBD1

cdr3_aa: CSARALREGYGYTF
cdr3_nt: TGCAGTGCGAGGGCGCTCCGAGAGGGCTATGGCTACACCTTC
cdr3_length: 14
v_call: TRBV20-1
clone_size: NA
j_call: TRBJ1-2
d_call: NA

cdr3_aa: CASSYRPNTGELFF
cdr3_nt: TGTGCCAGCAGTTACCGGCCCAACACCGGGGAGCTGTTTTTT
cdr3_length: 14
v_call: TRBV6-5
clone_size: few
j_call: TRBJ2-2
d_call: NA

cdr3_aa: CASSLEVPVSNTGELFF
cdr3_nt: TGTGCCAGCAGCCTTGAGGTTCCGGTATCGAACACCGGGGAGCTGTTTTTT
cdr3_length: 17
v_call: TRBV7-6
clone_size: NA
j_call: TRBJ2-2
d_call: NA

cdr3_aa: CSARVAGSGGQETQYF
cdr3_nt: TGCAGTGCTAGAGTCGCTGGTAGCGGGGGACAAGAGACCCAGTACTTC
cdr3_length: 16
v_call: TRBV20-1
clone_size: few
j_call: TRBJ2-5
d_call: TRBD2

cdr3_aa: CASSYPPTDTQYF
cdr3_nt: TGTGCCAGCAGTTACCCCCCCACAGATACGCAGTATTTT
cdr3_length: 13
v_call: TRBV6-5
clone_size: NA
j_call: TRBJ2-3
d_call: NA

cdr3_aa: CAIGLSGLYEQYF
cdr3_nt: TGTGCCATCGGACTTTCGGGACTCTACGAGCAGTACTTC
cdr3_length: 13
v_call: TRBV10-3
clone_size: few
j_call: TRBJ2-7
d_call: NA

cdr3_aa: CASSPPVGVAGVDEQFF
cdr3_nt: TGCGCCAGCAGCCCACCGGTGGGGGTAGCGGGGGTCGATGAGCAGTTCTTC
cdr3_length: 17
v_call: TRBV5-1
clone_size: few
j_call: TRBJ2-1
d_call: TRBD2

cdr3_aa: CASTRTVQETQYF
cdr3_nt: TGTGCCAGCACAAGGACAGTACAAGAGACCCAGTACTTC
cdr3_length: 13
v_call: TRBV18
clone_size: NA
j_call: TRBJ2-5
d_call: NA

cdr3_aa: CASSLAGADTQYF
cdr3_nt: TGCGCCAGCAGCTTGGCGGGGGCAGATACGCAGTATTTT
cdr3_length: 13
v_call: TRBV5-1
clone_size: many
j_call: TRBJ2-3
d_call: NA

cdr3_aa: CASSSSRQGSNQPQHF
cdr3_nt: TGTGCCAGCAGCTCCTCAAGACAGGGTAGCAATCAGCCCCAGCATTTT
cdr3_length: 16
v_call: TRBV2
clone_size: few
j_call: TRBJ1-5
d_call: TRBD1

cdr3_aa: CASTRNEQFF
cdr3_nt: TGTGCCAGCACCCGGAATGAGCAGTTCTTC
cdr3_length: 10
v_call: TRBV2
clone_size: NA
j_call: TRBJ2-1
d_call: NA

cdr3_aa: CSAGLGATNEKLFF
cdr3_nt: TGCAGTGCTGGGTTGGGGGCCACTAATGAAAAACTGTTTTTT
cdr3_length: 14
v_call: TRBV20-1
clone_size: NA
j_call: TRBJ1-4
d_call: NA

cdr3_aa: CASSLIGQGNTEAFF
cdr3_nt: TGCGCCAGCAGCTTGATAGGACAGGGGAACACTGAAGCTTTCTTT
cdr3_length: 15
v_call: TRBV5-1
clone_size: NA
j_call: TRBJ1-1
d_call: TRBD1

cdr3_aa: CAISGNPDEQFF
cdr3_nt: TGTGCCATCAGCGGTAATCCGGATGAGCAGTTCTTC
cdr3_length: 12
v_call: TRBV10-3
clone_size: NA
j_call: TRBJ2-1
d_call: NA

cdr3_aa: CATSAWYLETLYF
cdr3_nt: TGTGCCACCAGCGCTTGGTATCTGGAGACCCTGTACTTC
cdr3_length: 13
v_call: TRBV15
clone_size: NA
j_call: TRBJ2-5
d_call: NA

cdr3_aa: CASSQGPGGSYEQYF
cdr3_nt: TGTGCCAGCAGCCAAGGACCGGGAGGGAGTTACGAGCAGTACTTC
cdr3_length: 15
v_call: TRBV5-6
clone_size: NA
j_call: TRBJ2-7
d_call: TRBD2

cdr3_aa: CASSGTSVSTQYF
cdr3_nt: TGTGCCAGCAGTGGGACATCGGTGTCGACCCAGTACTTC
cdr3_length: 13
v_call: TRBV6-1
clone_size: NA
j_call: TRBJ2-5
d_call: NA

cdr3_aa: CASSFRQGVTDTQYF
cdr3_nt: TGTGCCAGCAGTTTCCGACAGGGAGTAACAGATACGCAGTATTTT
cdr3_length: 15
v_call: TRBV27
clone_size: few
j_call: TRBJ2-3
d_call: TRBD1

cdr3_aa: CSARDRRNTGELFF
cdr3_nt: TGCAGTGCTAGAGATAGGAGGAACACCGGGGAGCTGTTTTTT
cdr3_length: 14
v_call: TRBV20-1
clone_size: NA
j_call: TRBJ2-2
d_call: NA

cdr3_aa: CASSMSVGANTGELFF
cdr3_nt: TGTGCCAGCAGTATGAGTGTGGGGGCGAACACCGGGGAGCTGTTTTTT
cdr3_length: 16
v_call: TRBV12-3/TRBV12-4
clone_size: NA
j_call: TRBJ2-2
d_call: NA

cdr3_aa: CASSMRGGVYNEQFF
cdr3_nt: TGTGCCAGTAGTATGCGTGGCGGGGTTTACAATGAGCAGTTCTTC
cdr3_length: 15
v_call: TRBV19
clone_size: few
j_call: TRBJ2-1
d_call: NA

cdr3_aa: CATRDPGATDTQYF
cdr3_nt: TGTGCCACCCGGGACCCCGGCGCGACAGATACGCAGTATTTT
cdr3_length: 14
v_call: TRBV10-3
clone_size: NA
j_call: TRBJ2-3
d_call: NA

cdr3_aa: CASSWGTAGEKLFF
cdr3_nt: TGTGCCAGCAGCTGGGGGACAGCGGGAGAAAAACTGTTTTTT
cdr3_length: 14
v_call: TRBV5-8
clone_size: few
j_call: TRBJ1-4
d_call: TRBD1

cdr3_aa: CASSLGQYQPNTEAFF
cdr3_nt: TGCGCCAGCAGCTTGGGACAGTACCAACCGAACACTGAAGCTTTCTTT
cdr3_length: 16
v_call: TRBV5-1
clone_size: few
j_call: TRBJ1-1
d_call: NA

cdr3_aa: CASSLQGYGYTF
cdr3_nt: TGCGCCAGCAGTCTTCAGGGGTATGGCTACACCTTC
cdr3_length: 12
v_call: TRBV5-1
clone_size: many
j_call: TRBJ1-2
d_call: NA

cdr3_aa: CASSLALQGRNEQYF
cdr3_nt: TGTGCCAGCAGCTTAGCGTTACAGGGCCGTAACGAGCAGTACTTC
cdr3_length: 15
v_call: TRBV7-9
clone_size: NA
j_call: TRBJ2-7
d_call: NA

cdr3_aa: CASSLAGASETQYF
cdr3_nt: TGTGCCAGCAGTTTAGCGGGAGCTTCGGAGACCCAGTACTTC
cdr3_length: 14
v_call: TRBV28
clone_size: NA
j_call: TRBJ2-5
d_call: TRBD2

cdr3_aa: CSASTDPSGNTIYF
cdr3_nt: TGCAGTGCTAGTACAGACCCCTCTGGAAACACCATATATTTT
cdr3_length: 14
v_call: TRBV20-1
clone_size: many
j_call: TRBJ1-3
d_call: NA

cdr3_aa: CASSVDGTPGELFF
cdr3_nt: TGTGCCAGCAGCGTAGACGGAACCCCCGGGGAGCTGTTTTTT
cdr3_length: 14
v_call: TRBV9
clone_size: NA
j_call: TRBJ2-2
d_call: NA

cdr3_aa: CASSDLAGGLTGELFF
cdr3_nt: TGTGCCAGCAGTGATCTAGCGGGGGGGCTCACCGGGGAGCTGTTTTTT
cdr3_length: 16
v_call: TRBV25-1
clone_size: many
j_call: TRBJ2-2
d_call: TRBD2

cdr3_aa: CASRRAGGRSYNEQFF
cdr3_nt: TGCGCCAGCAGACGAGCGGGAGGACGTTCCTACAATGAGCAGTTCTTC
cdr3_length: 16
v_call: TRBV5-1
clone_size: many
j_call: TRBJ2-1
d_call: TRBD2